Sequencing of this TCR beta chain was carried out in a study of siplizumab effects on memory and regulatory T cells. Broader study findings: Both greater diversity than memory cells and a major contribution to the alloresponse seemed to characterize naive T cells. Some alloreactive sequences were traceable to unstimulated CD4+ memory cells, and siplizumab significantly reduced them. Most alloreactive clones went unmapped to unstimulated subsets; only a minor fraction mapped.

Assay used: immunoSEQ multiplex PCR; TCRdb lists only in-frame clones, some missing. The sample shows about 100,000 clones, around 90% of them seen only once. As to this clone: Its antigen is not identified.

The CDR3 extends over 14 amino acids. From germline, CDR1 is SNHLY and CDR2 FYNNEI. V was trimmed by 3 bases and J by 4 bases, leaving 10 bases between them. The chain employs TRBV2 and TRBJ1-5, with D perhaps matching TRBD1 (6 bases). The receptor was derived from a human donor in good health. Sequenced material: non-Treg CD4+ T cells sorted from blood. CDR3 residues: CASSESRGNQPQHF. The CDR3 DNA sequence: TGTGCCAGCAGTGAGTCCAGGGGTAATCAGCCCCAGCATTTT.